Below, 8 T cell receptor beta chains from the same sample are listed, as sequenced in a study of T cells in Graves' hyperthyroidism and ophthalmopathy (dated by TCRdb to 2018 to 2020). Library preparation used multiplex PCR. TCRdb records Illumina HiSeq 2000 as the sequencer. TCR beta CDR3 regions were amplified from RNA transcripts. For the first round of RT-PCR on the TCR CDR3, the HTBI primer set was used together with the Qiagen OneStep RT-PCR kit. TCRdb reanalyzed the raw reads on its own, using fastp at Q25 for trimming and MiXCR for clone calling, and kept in-frame beta chains. Each entry merges the rows of one CDR3 protein and shows their most common DNA and genes. This sample is represented by around 700,000 distinct CDR3 sequences; over 35% of them were singletons. The ten top clones hold around 30% of the sample. Sequencing was carried out using blood. These receptors all come from a woman aged 40 to 50 with Graves' hyperthyroidism.

The chain is built from TRBV6-1 and TRBJ2-7, with TRBD1 identical over 9 bases. This CDR3 comprises 15 residues. V lost 7 bases, J lost 0 bases, and 7 bases stayed unmatched. The V gene's germline CDR1 is MNHNS and CDR2 SASEGT. For the CDR3, the DNA is TGTGCCAGCATGACCGGGACAGGGCCCTCCTACGAGCAGTACTTC. Translating it yields CASMTGTGPSYEQYF.

This sequence joins TRBV2 and TRBJ2-5, with a possible D match to TRBD1 (6 bases). V gave up 8 bases and J gave up 0 bases, with 16 bases separating them. The V gene's germline CDR1 is SNHLY and CDR2 FYNNEI. CDR3 length: 15 residues. The CDR3: CASGRQALNQETQYF. CDR3 coding DNA: TGTGCCAGCGGGCGACAGGCCTTAAACCAAGAGACCCAGTACTTC.

This clonotype was seen more than once but under ten times. V is TRBV2 and J is TRBJ1-2, with TRBD1 as a possible D gene (5 bases). Germline loops: CDR1 SNHLY, CDR2 FYNNEI. Trimming removed 7 bases from V and 5 bases from J, with 14 bases in between. The CDR3 length is 13 residues. CDR3 bases: TGTGCCAGCATGGGGGAGGTCGGGTATGGCTACACCTTC. Protein product: CASMGEVGYGYTF.

This clonotype was detected only once. The junction and the germline gene differ at one end; a read error may be behind it. The V call is TRBV5-1, the J call TRBJ1-2, with TRBD1 identical over 8 bases. Per germline, CDR1 SGHRS and CDR2 YFSETQ. The length of the CDR3 is 13 residues. Written as DNA, the CDR3 is TGCGCCGGCAGCGCGACAGGGGTAGATGGCTACACCTTC. Translation: CAGSATGVDGYTF.

This clonotype was counted a single time. The chain combines TRBV29-1 with TRBJ2-7; 7 bases map to TRBD1. The CDR3 loop spans 14 amino acids. Unmatched junction bases numbered 7, after V lost 0 bases and J lost 5 bases. The germline CDR1 and CDR2 sequences are SQVTM and ANQGSEA. The CDR3 region has the DNA TGCAGCGTTGAAGACAGGACAGGATCGAACGAGCAGTACTTC. Translating gives CSVEDRTGSNEQYF.

In its sample, this clonotype was seen many times. The chain combines TRBV10-3 with TRBJ2-5; D possibly corresponds to TRBD2 (5 bases). This CDR3 is 11 amino acids long. The germline gives CDR1 ENHRY, CDR2 SYGVKD. V was shortened by 9 bases and J by 0 bases, with 5 bases between the two germline ends. In DNA form, the CDR3 reads TGTGCCATTAGCGACCAAGAGACCCAGTACTTC. Amino acid sequence: CAISDQETQYF.

This clonotype was seen a few times. The chain joins TRBV11-2 to TRBJ2-7; 7 bases line up with TRBD2. Unmatched junction bases numbered 4, after V lost 3 bases and J lost 2 bases. The CDR3 has 14 residues. In germline, CDR1 is SGHAT, CDR2 FQNNGV. DNA for the CDR3: TGTGCCAGCAGCTTTGGGGCGGGAGCCTACGAGCAGTACTTC. Its protein product is CASSFGAGAYEQYF.

This chain links TRBV7-2 with TRBJ1-1; 7 positions match TRBD1. The ends lost 5 bases at V and 2 bases at J; junction bases unmatched: 8. Germline CDR1 reads SGHTA; CDR2 reads FQGNSA. There are 15 residues in the CDR3. CDR3 protein: CASSKRQGVNTEAFF. Written as DNA, the CDR3 is TGTGCCAGCAGCAAAAGACAGGGAGTCAACACTGAAGCTTTCTTT.